This TCR beta chain was sequenced in a study of shared clonotypes between healthy human individuals. Per the original methods: Filtering differed for immunoSEQ, which gave only junction sequences without quality scores. Here immunoSEQ multiplex PCR was the method, and the copy in TCRdb shows in-frame clones only, minus some. V and J calls and clone size are copied from that table; D and trimming were computed from the DNA. The repertoire includes about 2.1 million clones, just over 90% of them detected once, and 1.7% sits in the top ten. Naive CD8 cells were CD45RO-negative, positively selected for CCR7, excluding terminally differentiated effector memory CD45RA+ cells. This CDR3 has 15 amino acids. Germline CDR1 and CDR2: PRHDT and FYEKMQ (reference sequence). With 3 bases removed from V and 0 bases from J, the gap between germline ends came to 9 bases.

The specimen was naive CD8+ T cells from PBMCs. The chain links TRBV13 to TRBJ1-3; D gene uncertain. This clonotype was sampled from a young man in good health. Some clones in this sample may be carry-over from other donors' samples. CDR3 nucleotide sequence: TGTGCCAGCAGCTTGACGGGCAGCTCTGGAAACACCATATATTTT. This encodes CASSLTGSSGNTIYF.